The 2 T cell receptor beta chains below come from one sample, sequenced in a study of cytomegalovirus exposure and HLA in healthy donors. 60 Vbeta and 13 Jbeta primers were used in PCR. Sequenced by immunoSEQ multiplex PCR; TCRdb stores in-frame clones only, minus some. The table includes about 110,000 clones, roughly 80% detected once. The sample was PBMCs. All receptors derive from a female donor in good health and CMV-seropositive.

This rearrangement joins TRBV2 to TRBJ2-7; D may be TRBD1 (5 bases). In germline, CDR1 is SNHLY, CDR2 FYNNEI. Trimming shortened V by 4 bases and J by 1 base, and 11 bases separated the two germline ends. There are 14 residues in the CDR3. The CDR3 DNA sequence: TGTGCCAGCAGTGGGGGCCGGAAATCCTACGAGCAGTACTTC. Translated, it gives CASSGGRKSYEQYF.

J is TRBJ2-5 and V is TRBV7-9; TRBD1 is a possible D gene (6 bases). The CDR3 has 13 residues. Trimming pared 4 bases from V and 5 bases from J, leaving 11 bases between. CDR1 SEHNR and CDR2 FQNEAQ come from the germline V gene (reference sequence). CDR3 region: CASSSQGYETQYF. For the CDR3, the DNA is TGTGCCAGCAGCTCACAGGGTTACGAGACCCAGTACTTC.